This T cell receptor (beta chain) emerged from a study of identifying expanded T cells in peripheral blood (dated by TCRdb to the late 2010s). As for the study more broadly: Technical replicates were generated by sequencing separate aliquots of the same genomic DNA pool, with four replicates compared pairwise. Overall study results and their limits: The beta-binomial model significantly reduced the number of clones called differentially abundant and the false-positive rate across all healthy-donor time intervals. Variance in clone template counts between two-week samples significantly increased with total template count across all healthy donors. Between technical replicates the binomial model flagged approximately 1.2 differentially abundant clones, whereas over two weeks the binomial model flagged about 16.4 and over approximately 4 weeks approximately 20. It was expected by the authors that biological variance in healthy repertoires might increase further over much longer intervals, such as months to years.

TCRbeta CDR3 regions were profiled with the immunoSEQ Assay using bias-controlled multiplex PCR amplification of genomic DNA. In the authors' own workflow: The absolute abundance of each unique TCRbeta CDR3 region was quantified after sequences were collapsed and filtered. Differential abundance was tested with two models: a binomial (Fisher-equivalent) model and a beta-binomial model that adds time-dependent variance fitted from healthy donors. Clones with fewer than 5 combined templates were removed, and differential abundance was called for clones with a Benjamini-Hochberg FDR below 0.01. Beta-binomial variance was modeled as a function of total template count across the two samples using the form v = (b*log(k)+a)^2. The table comes from immuneACCESS by way of TCRdb, which keeps in-frame sequences with V and J called. Part of the clones is missing from these tables; in studies checked, under half for an unresolved V gene and the rest for unknown reasons. V and J calls plus clone size are reproduced from that table; the DNA served to infer D and trimming. Within this sample are about 82,000 clones, with about 90% of them counted one time only. Roughly 7.3% of the sample is in the top ten clones.

Including the terminal cysteine and phenylalanine, the CDR3 comprises 17 residues. The DNA shown is the 51-base CDR3, in frame from base 1. CDR1 and CDR2, per the germline V gene, are SGHDN and FVKESK. On this clone: It lacks a known antigen. A read error may produce the germline difference seen at one junction end.

No immune events, such as infections, were documented for the healthy donors during the collection period. To calibrate time-dependent variance in a beta-binomial model of T-cell clone differential abundance, blood repertoires from healthy donors were used as a training cohort. The training cohort comprised approximately ten healthy donors, 3 female and 7 male. On average the donors were approximately 43 years old, and their ages spanned roughly 29 to 70 years. Whole blood, obtained from a commercial supplier, was collected from each healthy donor at three time points spaced roughly 14 days apart. For immunosequencing, genomic DNA was extracted from whole blood that had not been sorted.

This clonotype was sampled from a person aged 18-69 years in good health. Sequences were obtained from blood. The sequence joins TRBV14 to TRBJ1-1; TRBD1 is a possible D gene, resting on 6 matching bases. The sequenced DNA: TGTGCCAGCACCCAATTGGGGGCGTACGGACAGAACACTGAAGCTTTCTTT. Translated, it reads CASTQLGAYGQNTEAFF.